This is a list of T cell receptor beta chains from one sample in a study of T cell repertoires in cytomegalovirus infection. TCRdb redid the calling of the reads with MiXCR, one entry per CDR3 protein. The data hold approximately 750,000 distinct CDR3 sequences, with about 40% observed a single time. The sample consisted of PBMCs. Receptor source: a human donor in good health (CMV status not recorded). Some clones in this sample may be carry-over from other donors' samples. Each CDR3 is given without its conserved first and last residue.

>TRBV27
ASSADSGMVTDTQY
>TRBV12-3/TRBV12-4
ASTPGGGWTDTQY
>TRBV28
ASSRGAGEQF
>TRBV6-5
ASSYSRTGAVGEAF
>TRBV5-1
ASRLVAGSRTDTQY
>TRBV19
ASSIRRGANTEAF
>TRBV6-5
ASRPEATGGWGGYT
>TRBV7-9
ASSLDRGGLNQPQH
>TRBV7-9
ASSSTDFAQH
>TRBV7-2
ASSLGSAEGTQY
>TRBV28
ASSRRMGTGNTIY
>TRBV7-6
ASSLSGITDTQY
>TRBV29-1
SVADTGVYGYT
>TRBV7-6
ASSATSGGRSSYNEQF
>TRBV20-1
SARPTGVRDGYT
>TRBV27
ARSLVRARQRDEQF
>TRBV10-3
AIGVRDDNSPRH
>TRBV12-3/TRBV12-4
ASAGAVYEQY
>TRBV19
ASRSPQPLTQF
>TRBV5-3
ASSLGGHGDTDAF
>TRBV19
ASSIVARGGHNEQF
>TRBV4-1
ASSQVAGGDIQY
>TRBV7-6
ASSLAGGFGEQY
>TRBV5-1
ASSFSGQVAF
>TRBV20-1
SARNTGGAGEQY
>TRBV6-5
ASRRTSDMGELF
>TRBV18
ASSLAMGPQH
>TRBV12-3/TRBV12-4
ASSMTGTRSWETQY
>TRBV12-3/TRBV12-4
ASSSPPGQGVTGELF
>TRBV4-1
ASSLFQPGTEAF
>TRBV7-7
ASSLGDNQPQH
>TRBV12-3/TRBV12-4
ASSLYQAGGVFRPNIQY
>TRBV6-1
ASSRDRIKPPLH
>TRBV19
ASSVNAGTADTGELF
>TRBV28
ASSLGMDNEQF
>TRBV7-9
ASSFLAGTAFNYGYT
>TRBV5-4
ASSSSASGGASDTQY
>TRBV20-1
SALGQDDYGYT
>TRBV19
ASSMGQPRHNEQF
>TRBV3-1
ASTRDYVSNEQF
>TRBV7-6
ASSSQMTVAGPYEQY
>TRBV7-8
ASSSSTQNLGNIQY
>TRBV20-1
SARDPGQGGGGYT
>TRBV19
ASSPVPLQPQH
>TRBV7-3
ASSLTQGSPLH
>TRBV28
ASSLFGGNQPQH
>TRBV7-6
ASSILTEGNTIY
>TRBV20-1
SLAVHSYEQY
>TRBV10-3
AISSGTTNTGELF